A selection of T cell receptor beta chains follows, all from one sample in a study of T cell repertoires in cytomegalovirus infection. From the reads, TCRdb called clonotypes with MiXCR, one entry per CDR3 protein. Seen here are about 27,000 distinct CDR3 sequences, 15% to 20% observed once, and the top ten hold 65% to 85%. No antigens are known for them. This specimen was CD8+ T cells from cultured PBMCs, taken from culture after CMV antigen stimulation. These receptors were taken from a human donor in good health (CMV status not recorded). Some clones in this sample may be carry-over from other donors' samples. Both conserved end residues are part of each CDR3. Fields, in order: D gene, J gene, V gene, clone size, CDR3 protein, CDR3 DNA. The D gene is left open where the match is weak. Only some rows state a clone size, as once, few, many or a class for expanded clones.

>TRBD1|TRBJ2-7|TRBV7-6|NA
CASSPGTGAYEQYF
TGTGCCAGTAGCCCGGGGACAGGCGCCTACGAGCAGTACTTC
>TRBD1|TRBJ2-5|TRBV15|few
CATSGGQGAKETQYF
TGTGCCACCAGCGGAGGACAGGGGGCGAAGGAGACCCAGTACTTC
>NA|TRBJ1-1|TRBV19|few
CASSTLRVGTEAFF
TGTGCCAGTAGTACCCTCCGAGTTGGCACTGAAGCTTTCTTT
>NA|TRBJ1-3|TRBV7-2|NA
CASSPYRAGSSGNTIYF
TGTGCCAGCAGTCCCTATAGGGCAGGCAGCAGTGGAAACACCATATATTTT
>TRBD1|TRBJ2-1|TRBV2|few
CASTERDRVYNEQFF
TGTGCCAGCACCGAAAGGGACAGGGTTTACAATGAGCAGTTCTTC
>NA|TRBJ1-1|TRBV7-2|NA
CASSPGASYNTEAFF
TGTGCCAGCAGCCCGGGGGCCAGCTACAACACTGAAGCTTTCTTT
>NA|TRBJ1-2|TRBV28|NA
CASSLSPTGQPDYGYTF
TGTGCCAGCAGTTTATCCCCTACGGGGCAGCCGGATTATGGCTACACCTTC
>TRBD2|TRBJ2-1|TRBV19|NA
CASSIHIAGGSYNEQFF
TGTGCCAGTAGTATCCATATAGCGGGAGGCTCCTACAATGAGCAGTTCTTC
>NA|TRBJ2-2|TRBV5-4|many
CASSLGGVGELFF
TGTGCCAGCAGCTTGGGGGGTGTCGGGGAGCTGTTTTTT
>NA|TRBJ2-6|TRBV27|NA
CASSFFRTGGANVLTF
TGTGCCAGCAGTTTCTTCCGAACAGGGGGGGCCAACGTCCTGACTTTC
>NA|TRBJ2-1|TRBV5-6|NA
CATNGGKEQFF
TGTGCCACCAATGGCGGGAAAGAGCAGTTCTTC
>TRBD2|TRBJ2-5|TRBV20-1|few
CSARDRTSGVGTQYF
TGCAGTGCTAGAGATCGGACTAGCGGGGTTGGGACCCAGTACTTC
>NA|TRBJ1-1|TRBV6-6|NA
CASSWGSGMNTEAFF
TGTGCCAGCAGTTGGGGTTCAGGGATGAACACTGAAGCTTTCTTT